This note documents a single T cell receptor beta chain sequence. The antigen is unknown. The germline V and J ends were trimmed by 2 bases and 2 bases, with 9 bases remaining between them. This CDR3 spans 14 amino acids. Germline V gene data show CDR1 as MNHEY and CDR2 as SMNVEV (reference sequence). The data derive from a study of long-term antiretroviral therapy in people with HIV. General study findings and limits: No data were available on ART adherence, viral resistance or therapy changes. Transplant donor controls retained higher diversity, though diversity increased after ART. Clonotypes expanded prior to ART showed repertoire dominance at all sampled time points.

Version v3.0 of the immunoSEQ assay ran at survey level. The table came from immunoSEQ multiplex PCR; TCRdb's copy has only in-frame clones and leaves some out. The data hold some 28,000 clones, with 86% observed a single time. Samples held about 0.95-10 million cryopreserved PBMC, and DNA extraction followed. The chain has TRBV27 and TRBJ2-5; D remains unclear. Sequenced here: unsorted PBMCs, sampled 0.8 years after starting antiretroviral therapy. This receptor was obtained from a woman aged 30 to 39 with HIV. CDR3: CASSLLPAQETQYF. CDR3 coding DNA: TGTGCCAGCAGTTTACTCCCCGCACAAGAGACCCAGTACTTC.